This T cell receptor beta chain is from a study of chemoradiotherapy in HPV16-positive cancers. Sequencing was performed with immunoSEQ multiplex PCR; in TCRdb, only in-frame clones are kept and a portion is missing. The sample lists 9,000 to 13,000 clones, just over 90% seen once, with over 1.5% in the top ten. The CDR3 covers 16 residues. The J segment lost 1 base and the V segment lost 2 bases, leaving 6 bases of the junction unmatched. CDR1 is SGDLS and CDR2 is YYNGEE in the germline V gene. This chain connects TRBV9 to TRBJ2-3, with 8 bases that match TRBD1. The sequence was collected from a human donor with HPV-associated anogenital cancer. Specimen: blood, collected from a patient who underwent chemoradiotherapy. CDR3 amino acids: CASSVDRGGGTDTQYF. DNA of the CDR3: TGTGCCAGCAGCGTCGACAGGGGTGGGGGCACAGATACGCAGTATTTT.